One and the same sample provided the 18 T cell receptor beta chains below, sequenced in a study of blood T cell repertoires in COVID-19. Method: immunoSEQ multiplex PCR; TCRdb's copy keeps in-frame clones and lacks some. The table shows approximately 170,000 clones, with over 80% occurring only once. The sequenced material came from peripheral blood. The origin of the receptors is a man between 65 and 85 years old who had recovered from COVID-19.

In this sample, this clone turned up once. The rearrangement joins TRBV6-4 to TRBJ2-1; TRBD1 matches 9 bases. The ends lost 3 bases at V and 6 bases at J; junction bases unmatched: 6. This CDR3 is 15 amino acids long. Germline loops: CDR1 MRHNA, CDR2 SNTAGT. In DNA, the CDR3 is TGTGCCAGCAGTGAACAGGGACAGGGACCCAATGAGCAGTTCTTC. This codes for CASSEQGQGPNEQFF.

The genes are TRBV10-2 and TRBJ1-2; possibly TRBD1 for D (5 bases). From germline, CDR1 is WSHSY and CDR2 SAAADI. Trimming stripped 7 bases from V and 3 bases from J, with 9 bases between. This CDR3 is built from 12 residues. The CDR3 DNA sequence: TGCGCCAGCAAGACAGACGACTATGGCTACACCTTC. Amino acids: CASKTDDYGYTF.

The genes are TRBV27 and TRBJ1-6; 7 nucleotides line up with TRBD1. This CDR3 has 16 amino acids. With 0 bases clipped from V and 6 bases from J, the junction kept 5 bases outside the gene matches. CDR1 MNHEY and CDR2 SMNVEV come from the germline V gene (reference sequence). CDR3 protein: CASSLSRQGINSPLHF. CDR3 sequence (DNA): TGTGCCAGCAGTTTATCCAGACAGGGTATTAATTCACCCCTCCACTTT.

This chain joins TRBV12-5 and TRBJ2-1; 12 bases are shared with TRBD2. J gave up 14 bases and V 6 bases, and 14 bases lay outside the gene matches. The CDR3 is 15 amino acids. Germline loops: CDR1 LGHNT, CDR2 FRNRAP. In DNA, the CDR3 is TGTGCTAGTGGACTTACCGAGACTAGCGGGAGTGAAGAGTTCTTC. The encoded protein is CASGLTETSGSEEFF.

This chain links TRBV29-1 with TRBJ1-2, with D unresolved. The CDR3 has 11 residues. The V and J ends lost 4 bases and 4 bases respectively, with 7 bases between them. Germline V gene data show CDR1 as SQVTM and CDR2 as ANQGSEA. Here the CDR3 DNA reads TGCAGCGTTGTAGGGAGCTATGGCTACACCTTC. Protein: CSVVGSYGYTF.

The V call is TRBV5-4, the J call TRBJ2-1; 8 positions agree with TRBD2. The CDR3 totals 16 residues. The germline V gene has CDR1 SGHNT and CDR2 YYREEE (reference sequence). Losses at the gene ends were 2 bases for V and 3 bases for J; bases not matched to a gene: 7. DNA of the CDR3: TGTGCCAGCAGCTTCTACCGACTAGCGCACTACAATGAGCAGTTCTTC. This sequence encodes CASSFYRLAHYNEQFF.

The genes are TRBV5-1 and TRBJ2-7; no clear D. V gave up 0 bases and J gave up 5 bases, with 12 bases separating them. CDR1 and CDR2 (germline): SGHRS, YFSETQ. The CDR3 is made up of 14 amino acids. CDR3 sequence: CASSLGRGLDEQYF. The CDR3 DNA reads as TGCGCCAGCAGCTTGGGCAGAGGTCTCGACGAGCAGTACTTC.

The gene calls are TRBV6-5 and TRBJ2-2; D might be TRBD1 (6 bases). The V end was cut by 7 bases, the J end by 0 bases, with 9 bases between. This CDR3 region has 14 residues. The germline gives CDR1 MNHEY, CDR2 SVGAGI. CDR3 nucleotide sequence: TGTGCCAGCAACAGGGCCGCGAACACCGGGGAGCTGTTTTTT. It specifies CASNRAANTGELFF.

V gene TRBV9 combines with J gene TRBJ2-3; TRBD1 aligns across 9 bases. Germline V gene sequence: CDR1 SGDLS, CDR2 YYNGEE. The CDR3 extends over 17 amino acids. V trimming: 4 bases; J trimming: 1 base; junction bases outside the gene matches: 10. The CDR3 loop is CASSFTGTGFGTDTQYF. DNA for the CDR3: TGTGCCAGCAGCTTCACCGGGACAGGGTTCGGCACAGATACGCAGTATTTT.

V gene TRBV28 combines with J gene TRBJ2-4; D may be TRBD2 (5 bases). Germline V gene lookup returns CDR1 MDHEN and CDR2 SYDVKM. V gave up 4 bases and J gave up 7 bases, with 14 bases separating them. The CDR3 is made up of 14 amino acids. The DNA for the CDR3 is TGTGCCAGCAGTTCCGGGAACCTGAGGAACATTCAGTACTTC. It codes for CASSSGNLRNIQYF. Full variable domain (missing parts from reference TRBV28 and TRBJ2-4): DVKVTQSSRYLVKRTGEKVFLECVQDMDHENMFWYRQDPGLGLRLIYFSYDVKMKEKGDIPEGYSVSREKKERFSLILESASTNQTSMYLCASSSGNLRNIQYFGAGTRLSVL.

The genes are TRBV12-3 or TRBV12-4 and TRBJ2-7; no definite D call. There are 12 residues in the CDR3. Trimming left V 6 bases short and J 6 bases short, with 12 bases between. The CDR3, as DNA: TGTGCCAGCAGGACCGACATTGGCGAGCAGTACTTC. Amino acid sequence: CASRTDIGEQYF.

This chain links TRBV18 with TRBJ2-3; D ambiguous. Deletions cut 6 bases from V and 2 bases from J, with 9 bases between. CDR3 length equals 13 residues. Germline CDR1 and CDR2: KGHSH and LQKENI. The CDR3 region has the DNA TGTGCCAGCTCCCCTCCTACCACAGATACGCAGTATTTT. This gives the protein CASSPPTTDTQYF.

The chain links TRBV19 to TRBJ2-6; 7 bases are a match to TRBD2. The CDR3 loop spans 17 amino acids. Germline trimming cut 7 bases from V and 0 bases from J; bases unmatched to any gene: 9. The V gene's germline CDR1 is LNHDA and CDR2 SQIVND (reference sequence). CDR3 nucleotides: TGTGCCAGTACGCTTCGGGGGAGGGCCTCTGGGGCCAACGTCCTGACTTTC. It translates to CASTLRGRASGANVLTF.

The chain is built from TRBV28 and TRBJ2-7; D uncertain. Trimming removed 3 bases at V and 2 bases at J, with 8 bases between. In germline, CDR1 is MDHEN, CDR2 SYDVKM. This CDR3 region has 13 residues. This CDR3 reads CASSFAQTYEQYF. Here the CDR3 DNA reads TGTGCCAGCAGTTTTGCACAGACCTACGAGCAGTACTTC.

The V gene is TRBV19, the J gene TRBJ1-2; 12 bases align to TRBD1. V gave up 7 bases and J gave up 6 bases; unmatched junction bases: 12. CDR1 is LNHDA, CDR2 SQIVND, per germline (reference sequence). The CDR3 consists of 16 residues. The CDR3 region is CASTSTPGTGGDGYTF. CDR3 DNA: TGTGCCAGTACCTCCACTCCCGGGACAGGGGGCGATGGCTACACCTTC.

The chain couples TRBV6-6 to TRBJ1-5; D remains ambiguous. This CDR3 has 16 residues. V was clipped by 4 bases and J by 0 bases, with 13 bases between them. Germline CDR1 MNHNY, CDR2 SVGAGI (reference sequence). The CDR3 is CASSFIGSGSNQPQHF. The CDR3 DNA reads as TGTGCCAGCAGTTTTATAGGTTCAGGTAGCAATCAGCCCCAGCATTTT.

The chain combines TRBV5-5 with TRBJ1-2; D might be TRBD1 (5 bases). CDR1 is SGHKS, CDR2 YYEKEE, per germline (reference sequence). V was shortened by 0 bases and J by 12 bases, with 15 bases between the two germline ends. The CDR3 loop spans 13 amino acids. CDR3 nucleotides: TGTGCCAGCAGCTTGGGCCAGGGTGGGGAACACACCTTC. This codes for CASSLGQGGEHTF.

The sample holds one count of this clone. The DNA for the CDR3 is TGTGCCAGCAGTGAAACGGGACAAGGTCTTCGGGAGCAGTACTTC. As protein: CASSETGQGLREQYF. This chain connects TRBV27 to TRBJ2-7, with D perhaps matching TRBD1 (6 bases). Germline V CDR1 and CDR2: MNHEY, SMNVEV (reference sequence). The CDR3 has 15 residues. Trimming took 5 bases from V and 7 from J, leaving 21 bases between them.